These 18 T cell receptor beta chains came from one sample sequenced in a study of T cell responses to AZD1222 COVID-19 vaccine (TCRdb year 2021). The time point label on this specimen signifies: about 28 days (+/-7) after the second vaccine dose. Library preparation employed the immunoSEQ multiplex PCR assay. The table was pulled from immuneACCESS by TCRdb, which kept in-frame rearrangements only. Such tables lose some clones; where checked, under half of the loss comes from unresolved V genes, and the rest has no known cause. The sample table records some 180,000 clones; around 94% of these occur just once. The ten most abundant clones make up 1.6% of the sample. The sequences come from peripheral blood, collected 28 days after the second AZD1222 dose. These receptors were taken from an adult who received the AZD1222 COVID-19 vaccine.

The chain employs TRBV28 and TRBJ1-5, with 12 bases lining up with TRBD1. Trimming removed 5 bases from V and 5 bases from J; junction bases left unmatched: 7. In germline, CDR1 is MDHEN, CDR2 SYDVKM. This CDR3 comprises 16 residues. The CDR3 region has the DNA TGTGCCAGCAGTCCCTCAGGGACAGGGGGCTATCAGCCCCAGCATTTT. This encodes CASSPSGTGGYQPQHF. The complete variable domain, with remaining parts taken from reference TRBV28 and TRBJ1-5, reads DVKVTQSSRYLVKRTGEKVFLECVQDMDHENMFWYRQDPGLGLRLIYFSYDVKMKEKGDIPEGYSVSREKKERFSLILESASTNQTSMYLCASSPSGTGGYQPQHFGDGTRLSIL.

This sequence joins TRBV24-1 and TRBJ2-1, with D unclear. The V and J ends lost 4 bases and 7 bases respectively, with 7 bases between them. The V gene's germline CDR1 is KGHDR and CDR2 SFDVKD. The CDR3 consists of 12 residues. The CDR3 nucleotides are TGTGCCACCAGTGACCCTATGAATGAGCAGTTCTTC. This encodes CATSDPMNEQFF.

In DNA form, the CDR3 reads TGTGCCAGCAAGACTAGCGGGGATTACAATGAGCAGTTCTTC. Translation: CASKTSGDYNEQFF. This rearrangement joins TRBV2 to TRBJ2-1; TRBD2 matches 11 bases. V shed 7 bases, J shed 4 bases, and the junction held 3 bases outside the gene matches. CDR1 SNHLY and CDR2 FYNNEI come from the germline V gene. The CDR3 sequence is 14 residues long.

V usage is TRBV5-4 and J usage is TRBJ2-3; D may be TRBD2 (6 bases). Trimming removed 4 bases at V and 11 bases at J, with 23 bases between. The germline gives CDR1 SGHNT, CDR2 YYREEE (reference sequence). The CDR3 totals 15 residues. The CDR3 nucleotides read TGTGCCAGCAGCGAGGGATTCGAGACTAGTCTTAGGCAGTATTTT. Protein product: CASSEGFETSLRQYF.

J is TRBJ2-1 and V is TRBV4-1; a weak D match, TRBD1 (5 bases). Trimming cost V 4 bases and J 8 bases, with 6 bases left between them. CDR3 length: 11 amino acids. Germline V gene sequence: CDR1 MGHRA, CDR2 YSYEKL. The CDR3 DNA follows: TGCGCCAGCAGCCTAGGGGATGAGCAGTTCTTC. As protein: CASSLGDEQFF.

Remarks on this clone: The same CDR3 is also encoded by other DNA sequences in this sample. This rearrangement joins TRBV19 to TRBJ1-1; D uncertain. The CDR3 spans 14 residues. V was cut by 3 bases and J by 0 bases, with 8 bases left in between. Germline CDR1 is LNHDA and CDR2 is SQIVND (reference sequence). This CDR3 is CASSIGTVNTEAFF. The CDR3 nucleotides read TGTGCCAGTAGTATTGGAACAGTGAACACTGAAGCTTTCTTT.

This clone showed up just a few times. The J gene is TRBJ2-1, the V gene TRBV19, with D perhaps TRBD2 (6 bases). There are 15 residues in the CDR3. V was clipped by 8 bases and J by 1 base, with 15 bases between them. Germline V gene sequence: CDR1 LNHDA, CDR2 SQIVND (reference sequence). The DNA of the CDR3 is TGTGCCAGTTCTCGCGGGGCCGGTTCCTACAATGAGCAGTTCTTC. This translates into CASSRGAGSYNEQFF. Full variable domain (missing parts from reference TRBV19 and TRBJ2-1): DGGITQSPKYLFRKEGQNVTLSCEQNLNHDAMYWYRQDPGQGLRLIYYSQIVNDFQKGDIAEGYSVSREKKESFPLTVTSAQKNPTAFYLCASSRGAGSYNEQFFGPGTRLTVL.

In this sample, this clone turned up a few times. The chain has TRBV6-6 and TRBJ1-3; D not resolved. The germline V gene has CDR1 MNHNY and CDR2 SVGAGI (reference sequence). This CDR3 region has 15 residues. Trimming left V 8 bases short and J 0 bases short, with 14 bases between. The CDR3 DNA reads as TGTGCCAGCGTTACTCGATCAAGCTCTGGAAACACCATATATTTT. As protein: CASVTRSSSGNTIYF.

The rearrangement joins TRBV6-2 or TRBV6-3 to TRBJ2-7; D assignment may be TRBD1 or TRBD2 (5 bases each). The CDR3 runs 13 residues. Trimming stripped 5 bases from V and 3 bases from J, with 11 bases between. Germline V lookup: CDR1 MNHEY, CDR2 SVGEGT. CDR3 amino acids: CASSGDVYYEQYF. The CDR3 nucleotides are TGTGCCAGCAGTGGGGACGTGTACTACGAGCAGTACTTC.

This chain joins TRBV9 and TRBJ2-2, with D hard to call. Germline V gene data show CDR1 as SGDLS and CDR2 as YYNGEE. V shed 3 bases and J shed 5 bases, with 8 bases lying between them. The CDR3 spans 13 residues. CDR3 protein: CASSGRSTGELFF. In DNA form, the CDR3 reads TGTGCCAGCAGCGGCCGCTCGACCGGGGAGCTGTTTTTT.

The chain carries TRBV18 and TRBJ2-5; the match to TRBD2 covers 7 bases. With V trimmed by 4 bases and J by 1 base, 9 bases remained unmatched. The CDR3 is made up of 16 amino acids. Germline CDR1 is KGHSH and CDR2 is LQKENI. The CDR3 sequence: CASSLNSGGGQETQYF. The CDR3 DNA follows: TGTGCCAGCTCACTTAATAGCGGCGGGGGCCAAGAGACCCAGTACTTC.

The rearrangement uses TRBV2 and TRBJ2-7; 13 bases are a match to TRBD2. The CDR3 length is 16 residues. Germline V gives CDR1 SNHLY, CDR2 FYNNEI. With V trimmed by 2 bases and J by 1 base, 2 bases remained unmatched. The CDR3 sequence is CASSETSGRESYEQYF. The CDR3 DNA is TGTGCCAGCAGTGAAACTAGCGGGAGGGAGTCCTACGAGCAGTACTTC. Supplemented by reference TRBV2 and TRBJ2-7, the full variable domain reads EPEVTQTPSHQVTQMGQEVILRCVPISNHLYFYWYRQILGQKVEFLVSFYNNEISEKSEIFDDQFSVERPDGSNFTLKIRSTKLEDSAMYFCASSETSGRESYEQYFGPGTRLTVT.

The J gene is TRBJ2-3, the V gene TRBV27; D gene unclear. The V gene lost 4 bases and the J gene lost 3 bases, with 8 bases spanning the gap. Germline V gene sequence: CDR1 MNHEY, CDR2 SMNVEV (reference sequence). The CDR3 extends over 13 amino acids. The DNA for the CDR3 is TGTGCCAGCAGTTACGTTTTGACAGATACGCAGTATTTT. This encodes CASSYVLTDTQYF.

The CDR3 is CASSDTGGSPLHF. The CDR3 DNA reads as TGTGCCAGCAGTGACACAGGGGGGTCGCCCCTCCACTTT. V gene TRBV25-1 combines with J gene TRBJ1-6; 8 bases are shared with TRBD1. Germline V CDR1 and CDR2: MGHDK, SYGVNS. This CDR3 comprises 13 residues. Unmatched junction bases numbered 5, after V lost 3 bases and J lost 13 bases.

This chain uses TRBV3-1 (or the pseudogene TRBV3-2) with TRBJ1-1; 10 nucleotides align to TRBD1. With V trimmed by 3 bases and J by 3 bases, 4 bases remained unmatched. CDR1 is LGHDT and CDR2 is YNNKEL in the germline V gene (reference sequence). The CDR3 covers 15 residues. The CDR3 region is CASSHDRGPDTEAFF. Here the CDR3 DNA reads TGTGCCAGCAGCCACGACAGGGGGCCCGACACTGAAGCTTTCTTT.

The chain couples TRBV2 to TRBJ1-5, with D perhaps TRBD1 (5 bases). V dropped 3 bases and J dropped 4 bases, with 13 bases sitting between them. This CDR3 spans 15 amino acids. Germline-derived CDR1 and CDR2 are SNHLY and FYNNEI. The CDR3 protein is CASSDPLGGNQPQHF. CDR3 sequence (DNA): TGTGCCAGCAGTGACCCCTTGGGGGGTAATCAGCCCCAGCATTTT.

J is TRBJ2-1 and V is TRBV4-1, with 7 bases lining up with TRBD2. Germline values: CDR1 MGHRA, CDR2 YSYEKL. V gave up 0 bases and J gave up 4 bases; unmatched junction bases: 6. This CDR3 has 16 amino acids. The CDR3: CASSQESGNVYNEQFF. For the CDR3, the DNA is TGCGCCAGCAGCCAAGAGAGCGGGAACGTATACAATGAGCAGTTCTTC.

The chain carries TRBV7-6 and TRBJ2-6, with D perhaps being TRBD1 or TRBD2 (6 bases each). Germline values: CDR1 SGHVS, CDR2 FNYEAQ. Trimming removed 5 bases at V and 2 bases at J, with 13 bases between. The CDR3 sequence is 16 residues long. In nucleotides, the CDR3 is TGTGCCAGCAGCCCTGGGGGGCTACCTGGGGCCAACGTCCTGACTTTC. Protein sequence: CASSPGGLPGANVLTF.